These 15 T cell receptor beta chains originate from one sample sequenced in a study of CD8 T cells in Susac syndrome. The RNA, about 0.45 to 1 ug, was put through reverse transcription using random hexamers. MiXCR was run by TCRdb on the immunoSEQ multiplex PCR reads, yielding one entry per CDR3 protein. The data show approximately 200,000 distinct CDR3 sequences, roughly 95% seen once. Sequencing used CD4+ T cells from PBMCs. These receptors came from a human donor with multiple sclerosis.

The chain is built from TRBV29-1 and TRBJ2-3; the D is unclear. The CDR3 spans 11 residues. CDR1 SQVTM and CDR2 ANQGSEA come from the germline V gene. V lost 4 bases to trimming and J lost 3 bases, with 5 bases between them. CDR3: CSVVRTDTQYF. CDR3 nucleotide sequence: TGCAGCGTTGTCAGGACAGATACGCAGTATTTT.

V is TRBV24-1 and J is TRBJ1-2; 7 bases line up with TRBD1. The CDR3 has 17 amino acids. The germline V gene encodes CDR1 KGHDR and CDR2 SFDVKD. The V and J ends lost 5 bases and 4 bases, in that order; junction bases with no gene match: 15. DNA for the CDR3: TGTGCCACCAGTGGGGGGCAGGGGGAACCACATGGCTATGGCTACACCTTC. Translation: CATSGGQGEPHGYGYTF.

The chain combines TRBV2 with TRBJ2-3; 7 nucleotides line up with TRBD1. CDR1 is SNHLY, CDR2 FYNNEI, per germline. V gave up 6 bases and J gave up 4 bases; unmatched junction bases: 10. This CDR3 spans 15 amino acids. The CDR3 protein is CASSTPGQGADTQYF. The CDR3 nucleotides read TGTGCCAGCAGCACTCCGGGGCAGGGGGCAGATACGCAGTATTTT.

This CDR3 is CASSQDWENEQFF. The CDR3 region has the DNA TGTGCCAGCAGCCAAGATTGGGAGAATGAGCAGTTCTTC. The chain carries TRBV3-1 and TRBJ2-1; possible D gene TRBD2, 5 bases. Per germline, CDR1 LGHDT and CDR2 YNNKEL (reference sequence). V was shortened by 0 bases and J by 7 bases, with 7 bases between the two germline ends. CDR3 length: 13 amino acids.

The chain employs TRBV9 and TRBJ2-1; D perhaps matches TRBD2 (5 bases). The CDR3 consists of 15 residues. V gave up 0 bases and J gave up 0 bases, with 7 bases separating them. The V gene's germline CDR1 is SGDLS and CDR2 YYNGEE. CDR3 protein: CASSVDGISYNEQFF. CDR3 DNA sequence: TGTGCCAGCAGCGTAGACGGGATCTCCTACAATGAGCAGTTCTTC.

The gene calls are TRBV29-1 and TRBJ1-1; the match to TRBD1 covers 7 bases. The CDR3 has 13 amino acids. J gave up 4 bases and V 7 bases, and 9 bases lay outside the gene matches. Germline V gives CDR1 SQVTM, CDR2 ANQGSEA. Here the CDR3 DNA reads TGCAGCGCCCAGGGGGAGATGGGCACTGAAGCTTTCTTT. This codes for CSAQGEMGTEAFF.

The V call is TRBV5-6, the J call TRBJ2-6; no reliable D call. The CDR3 totals 14 residues. CDR1 and CDR2 (germline): SGHDT, YYEEEE. The V end was cut by 4 bases, the J end by 3 bases, with 8 bases between. The CDR3 is CASSLAGGANVLTF. CDR3 sequence (DNA): TGTGCCAGCAGCCTGGCAGGTGGGGCCAACGTCCTGACTTTC.

The V and J genes are TRBV27 and TRBJ1-5, with D possibly matching TRBD1 (5 bases). There are 15 residues in the CDR3. The germline V gene encodes CDR1 MNHEY and CDR2 SMNVEV (reference sequence). V was clipped by 0 bases and J by 3 bases, with 9 bases between them. CDR3 bases: TGTGCCAGCAGTTTATCTAGGGGCAACAATCAGCCCCAGCATTTT. It codes for CASSLSRGNNQPQHF.

This clonotype was seen a single time. This chain joins TRBV4-1 and TRBJ1-1; TRBD1 agrees at 7 bases. Germline CDR1 MGHRA, CDR2 YSYEKL. This CDR3 comprises 15 residues. Trimming at V came to 0 bases and at J to 10 bases, leaving 11 bases not matched to a gene. The CDR3 DNA follows: TGCGCCAGCAGCCAAGATGGGCAGGGGACAGTTAGAGCTTTCTTT. Its protein product is CASSQDGQGTVRAFF.

The chain joins TRBV7-9 to TRBJ2-4, with 10 bases identical to TRBD1. Germline V lookup: CDR1 SEHNR, CDR2 FQNEAQ (reference sequence). CDR3 length: 14 residues. Unmatched junction bases numbered 3, after V lost 4 bases and J lost 6 bases. In DNA, the CDR3 is TGTGCCAGCAGCTCCCGGGACAGGGGAAACATTCAGTACTTC. Translated: CASSSRDRGNIQYF. Using reference TRBV7-9 and TRBJ2-4 for the parts outside the CDR3, the full variable domain is DTGVSQNPRHKITKRGQNVTFRCDPISEHNRLYWYRQTLGQGPEFLTYFQNEAQLEKSRLLSDRFSAERPKGSFSTLEIQRTEQGDSAMYLCASSSRDRGNIQYFGAGTRLSVL.

The chain is built from TRBV20-1 and TRBJ1-6, with TRBD1 as a possible D gene (6 bases). Trimming pared 3 bases from V and 6 bases from J, leaving 12 bases between. Germline-derived CDR1 and CDR2 are DFQATT and SNEGSKA (reference sequence). The CDR3 covers 14 residues. CDR3 residues: CSASLGDTNSPLHF. CDR3 sequence (DNA): TGCAGTGCTAGTTTGGGGGACACTAATTCACCCCTCCACTTT.

V gene TRBV5-1 combines with J gene TRBJ2-6, with D perhaps assigned TRBD1 or TRBD2 (5 bases each). V lost 4 bases, J lost 6 bases, and 17 bases lay in between. Looked up from germline, CDR1 is SGHRS and CDR2 is YFSETQ. This CDR3 has 16 amino acids. DNA for the CDR3: TGCGCCAGCAGCCGCGAGGGGCGAGTCTTGGCCAACGTCCTGACTTTC. Translating gives CASSREGRVLANVLTF. Complete variable domain (other parts from reference TRBV5-1 and TRBJ2-6): KAGVTQTPRYLIKTRGQQVTLSCSPISGHRSVSWYQQTPGQGLQFLFEYFSETQRNKGNFPGRFSGRQFSNSRSEMNVSTLELGDSALYLCASSREGRVLANVLTFGAGSRLTVL.

The gene calls are TRBV6-2 or TRBV6-3 and TRBJ2-1, with 9 nucleotides matching TRBD1. V gave up 7 bases and J gave up 8 bases; unmatched junction bases: 6. The CDR3 spans 13 residues. Germline CDR1 and CDR2: MNHEY and SVGEGT. In DNA, the CDR3 is TGTGCCAGCACAGACAGGGGGTTCGATGAGCAGTTCTTC. Translated, it gives CASTDRGFDEQFF.

J is TRBJ1-4 and V is TRBV20-1; the D gene is possibly TRBD1 (5 bases). V was trimmed by 0 bases and J by 5 bases, leaving 10 bases between them. This CDR3 is built from 14 residues. CDR1 DFQATT and CDR2 SNEGSKA come from the germline V gene (reference sequence). CDR3 sequence reads: CSARDLWGNEKLFF. The CDR3 nucleotides are TGCAGTGCTAGAGATTTGTGGGGGAATGAAAAACTGTTTTTT.

Only one count was recorded for this clonotype. The chain combines TRBV27 with TRBJ2-7; D is ambiguous. Per the germline V gene, CDR1 is MNHEY and CDR2 is SMNVEV (reference sequence). The CDR3 loop spans 15 amino acids. V shed 5 bases and J shed 0 bases, with 14 bases lying between them. CDR3 nucleotide sequence: TGTGCCAGCAGTCCACTGTCGGTGGGCTCCTACGAGCAGTACTTC. Its translation: CASSPLSVGSYEQYF.